Below, 32 T cell receptor beta chains from the same sample are listed, as sequenced in a study of cytomegalovirus exposure and HLA in healthy donors. The study ran its PCR with 60 Vbeta and 13 Jbeta primers. Assay used: immunoSEQ multiplex PCR; TCRdb lists only in-frame clones, some missing. The top ten hold under 11% of the sample, which has 95,000 to 100,000 clones, roughly 82% seen once. Material: PBMCs. The origin of the receptors is a man aged 50 to 60 in good health and CMV-seronegative.

The table lists this clone with a few counts. The junction differs from germline at one of its ends, possibly a read error. This sequence joins TRBV7-9 and TRBJ2-7, with TRBD2 identical over 7 bases. The germline gives CDR1 SEHNR, CDR2 FQNEAQ (reference sequence). CDR3 size: 14 residues. The CDR3 bases are TGTTCCAGCAGCTGGGGGGGTGGTACCTACGAGCAGTACTTC. It encodes CSSSWGGGTYEQYF.

The chain combines TRBV19 with TRBJ2-4, with 12 bases fitting TRBD2. Germline CDR1 is LNHDA and CDR2 is SQIVND (reference sequence). Germline trimming cut 6 bases from V and 9 bases from J; bases unmatched to any gene: 9. CDR3 length: 15 residues. The CDR3 DNA follows: TGTGCCAGTAGCACGACTAGCGGGGGCCCAGGCATTCAGTACTTC. It codes for CASSTTSGGPGIQYF.

This clone showed up just a few times. This chain links TRBV19 with TRBJ1-1; TRBD1 matches at 7 bases. The CDR3 loop spans 14 amino acids. The V gene end was trimmed by 6 bases and the J gene end by 3 bases; junction bases not matched to a gene: 7. CDR1 and CDR2 (germline): LNHDA, SQIVND (reference sequence). The CDR3 nucleotides are TGTGCCAGTAGGGGACAGCGGAGGGACACTGAAGCTTTCTTT. This sequence encodes CASRGQRRDTEAFF.

The chain joins TRBV5-5 to TRBJ1-5, with 9 bases matching TRBD1. CDR1 is SGHKS, CDR2 YYEKEE, per germline (reference sequence). The CDR3 consists of 17 residues. J was trimmed by 0 bases and V by 4 bases; bases with no gene match: 8. The CDR3 bases are TGTGCCAGCAGCCTAGGGACAGGGATTATTAGCAATCAGCCCCAGCATTTT. Translated: CASSLGTGIISNQPQHF.

CDR3 protein: CASEGTSGGPYEQYF. The CDR3 DNA sequence: TGTGCCAGCGAAGGGACTAGCGGGGGCCCCTACGAGCAGTACTTC. The chain links TRBV7-9 to TRBJ2-5; 14 bases are shared with TRBD2. Near its end, the DNA agrees better with TRBJ2-7, so the J call may be wrong. The CDR3 has 15 amino acids. Germline CDR1 SEHNR, CDR2 FQNEAQ (reference sequence).

The chain joins TRBV9 to TRBJ2-7, with D perhaps matching TRBD2 (5 bases). This CDR3 has 14 residues. Between the trimmed V and J ends, which lost 4 bases and 7 bases, there was a span of 18 bases. From germline, CDR1 is SGDLS and CDR2 YYNGEE. In nucleotides, the CDR3 is TGTGCCAGCAGCCTCGAAGAACGGGGTATGGAGCAGTACTTC. This sequence encodes CASSLEERGMEQYF.

V and J are TRBV6-1 and TRBJ1-3; TRBD1 might be the D (5 bases). V lost 4 bases, J lost 4 bases, and 29 bases lay in between. The CDR3 has 20 residues. Germline CDR1 MNHNS, CDR2 SASEGT. The CDR3 loop is CASSARGGFRSGSGGNTIYF. The CDR3 DNA reads as TGTGCCAGCAGTGCCCGTGGAGGGTTCAGAAGCGGTTCAGGGGGAAACACCATATATTTT.

This sequence joins TRBV6-5 and TRBJ1-1; D is undetermined. Germline V gives CDR1 MNHEY, CDR2 SVGAGI. The CDR3 is made up of 13 amino acids. Trimming left V 6 bases short and J 8 bases short, with 16 bases between. The CDR3 coding sequence is TGTGCCAGCAGCACCCCAGTAGGGAGGGAAGCTTTCTTT. Protein product: CASSTPVGREAFF.

This clone was counted between two and nine times. CDR3 DNA: TGTGCCAGCAGCATGGGACTAGCGGGAGGGCCAGGAGAGACCCAGTACTTC. As protein: CASSMGLAGGPGETQYF. The chain couples TRBV7-7 to TRBJ2-5, with 16 bases fitting TRBD2. The V segment lost 5 bases and the J segment 4 bases; nucleotides outside the gene matches: 7. The length of the CDR3 is 17 residues. Germline-derived CDR1 and CDR2 are SSHAT and FNYEAQ (reference sequence).

The chain has TRBV5-1 and TRBJ2-2; D perhaps matches TRBD2 (6 bases). V lost 2 bases and J lost 6, with 17 bases in between. The CDR3 consists of 16 residues. Germline assignment: CDR1 SGHRS and CDR2 YFSETQ. The CDR3: CASSFMRVGEAGELFF. CDR3 DNA sequence: TGCGCCAGCAGCTTTATGAGGGTCGGGGAGGCCGGGGAGCTGTTTTTT.

This clone was recorded a few times. Distinct nucleotide sequences in the sample also encode this CDR3. This sequence joins TRBV18 and TRBJ2-5; D might be TRBD1 (5 bases). Germline loops: CDR1 KGHSH, CDR2 LQKENI. The CDR3 sequence is 13 residues long. V was shortened by 6 bases and J by 4 bases, with 12 bases between the two germline ends. The CDR3 coding sequence is TGTGCCAGCTCCCTACAAAGGGGAGAGACCCAGTACTTC. Protein product: CASSLQRGETQYF.

This rearrangement joins TRBV5-1 to TRBJ2-6, with 11 bases lining up with TRBD1. J lost 3 bases, V lost 0 bases, and 2 bases had no gene match. CDR1 is SGHRS, CDR2 YFSETQ, per germline. The CDR3 length is 17 residues. The CDR3 region has the DNA TGCGCCAGCAGCTTGGGGACAGGGGGCGGTGGGGCCAACGTCCTGACTTTC. This encodes CASSLGTGGGGANVLTF. The whole variable domain, filled in from reference TRBV5-1 and TRBJ2-6, reads KAGVTQTPRYLIKTRGQQVTLSCSPISGHRSVSWYQQTPGQGLQFLFEYFSETQRNKGNFPGRFSGRQFSNSRSEMNVSTLELGDSALYLCASSLGTGGGGANVLTFGAGSRLTVL.

This clone was found once. The chain combines TRBV6-1 with TRBJ1-5; D is ambiguous. The V end lost 5 bases, the J end lost 5 bases, and 4 bases lay between the germline ends. Per the germline V gene, CDR1 is MNHNS and CDR2 is SASEGT. This CDR3 spans 11 amino acids. The CDR3 DNA reads as TGTGCCAGCAGTTTAGATCAGCCCCAGCATTTT. Translated, it gives CASSLDQPQHF.

This chain connects TRBV19 to TRBJ2-3, with TRBD1 as a possible D gene (6 bases). The CDR3 totals 14 residues. The germline V gene encodes CDR1 LNHDA and CDR2 SQIVND (reference sequence). Trimming pared 4 bases from V and 3 bases from J, leaving 11 bases between. CDR3 amino acids: CASSNQQGTDTQYF. CDR3 DNA sequence: TGTGCCAGTAGTAACCAACAGGGAACAGATACGCAGTATTTT.

The V gene is TRBV5-1, the J gene TRBJ2-7, with D maybe TRBD1 (8 bases). Trimming took 2 bases from V and 2 from J, leaving 11 bases between them. CDR1 and CDR2 from the germline V gene are SGHRS and YFSETQ. This CDR3 contains 14 residues. The DNA for the CDR3 is TGCGCCAGCAGCTTACAGGGGGGGGCCTACGAGCAGTACTTC. It codes for CASSLQGGAYEQYF.

This chain links TRBV10-3 with TRBJ2-2; 10 bases match TRBD2. J gave up 4 bases and V 5 bases, and 4 bases lay outside the gene matches. The germline gives CDR1 ENHRY, CDR2 SYGVKD. The CDR3 covers 15 residues. The CDR3 DNA reads TGTGCCATCAGTACTAGCGGGGACCTCACCGGGGAGCTGTTTTTT. As protein: CAISTSGDLTGELFF.

CDR3 sequence reads: CASSVRDLDYEQYF. In DNA form, the CDR3 reads TGTGCCAGCAGTGTTAGGGACTTGGACTACGAGCAGTACTTC. The J gene is TRBJ2-7, the V gene TRBV6-1, with D maybe TRBD2 (6 bases). This CDR3 has 14 amino acids. V was cut by 4 bases and J by 3 bases, with 13 bases left in between. Germline-derived CDR1 and CDR2 are MNHNS and SASEGT.

This chain links TRBV6-8 with TRBJ2-5; 10 bases line up with TRBD1. The ends lost 7 bases at V and 5 bases at J; junction bases unmatched: 7. CDR1 MNHGY and CDR2 SAAAGT come from the germline V gene. This CDR3 contains 14 residues. The DNA for the CDR3 is TGTGCCAGCATCTATGACAGGGGGCACGAGACCCAGTACTTC. Translated, it gives CASIYDRGHETQYF.

The V gene is TRBV5-6, the J gene TRBJ2-1, with 8 bases that match TRBD1. The CDR3 totals 12 residues. Trimming at V came to 6 bases and at J to 7 bases, leaving 3 bases not matched to a gene. The germline CDR1 and CDR2 sequences are SGHDT and YYEEEE. CDR3 DNA sequence: TGTGCCAGCACCCGACAGGGGAATGAGCAGTTCTTC. It yields the protein CASTRQGNEQFF.

V usage is TRBV19 and J usage is TRBJ2-1, with D unresolved. The germline V gene encodes CDR1 LNHDA and CDR2 SQIVND (reference sequence). V lost 0 bases and J 12 bases, leaving 15 bases between the germline ends. This CDR3 has 14 residues. Written as DNA, the CDR3 is TGTGCCAGTAGTATAGAGTCACGAGACGCGGCGCAGTTCTTC. It specifies CASSIESRDAAQFF.

The sample holds a few counts of this clone. The chain carries TRBV7-9 and TRBJ2-4, with D hard to call. Germline CDR1 SEHNR, CDR2 FQNEAQ (reference sequence). V was shortened by 4 bases and J by 0 bases, with 10 bases between the two germline ends. There are 15 residues in the CDR3. CDR3 in DNA: TGTGCCAGCAGCTCCGACTTGGGAGCCAAAAACATTCAGTACTTC. It encodes CASSSDLGAKNIQYF.

The rearrangement joins TRBV15 to TRBJ1-5; the D gene is possibly TRBD1 (6 bases). The V gene's germline CDR1 is LNHNV and CDR2 YYDKDF (reference sequence). Trimming stripped 4 bases from V and 3 bases from J, with 16 bases between. The CDR3 consists of 16 residues. CDR3 nucleotides: TGTGCCACCAGCAACCAACACAGGGATTACAATCAGCCCCAGCATTTT. Translation gives CATSNQHRDYNQPQHF.

The chain has TRBV6-1 and TRBJ1-2; D may be TRBD1 (6 bases). The CDR3 sequence is 15 residues long. V gave up 2 bases and J gave up 3 bases, with 13 bases separating them. The germline CDR1 and CDR2 sequences are MNHNS and SASEGT. The CDR3 is CASSEPGGRDYGYTF. The CDR3 nucleotides read TGTGCCAGCAGTGAACCGGGGGGGCGCGACTATGGCTACACCTTC.

V gene TRBV4-1 combines with J gene TRBJ1-1, with D possibly matching TRBD1 (6 bases). The CDR3 runs 14 residues. CDR1 is MGHRA and CDR2 is YSYEKL in the germline V gene. The V end was cut by 1 base, the J end by 3 bases, with 9 bases between. The DNA for the CDR3 is TGCGCCAGCAGCCAAGGTCCAGGGGACACTGAAGCTTTCTTT. This encodes CASSQGPGDTEAFF.

The genes are TRBV20-1 and TRBJ1-2; D gene unclear. Germline values: CDR1 DFQATT, CDR2 SNEGSKA (reference sequence). V was clipped by 4 bases and J by 8 bases, with 8 bases between them. The CDR3 loop spans 10 amino acids. Written as DNA, the CDR3 is TGCAGTGCTAAGGGAGAAGGCTACACCTTC. Protein: CSAKGEGYTF.

The rearrangement uses TRBV7-9 and TRBJ1-4; D unresolved. CDR1 and CDR2 from the germline V gene are SEHNR and FQNEAQ (reference sequence). Trimming left V 5 bases short and J 7 bases short, with 14 bases between. The CDR3 consists of 14 residues. CDR3 nucleotide sequence: TGTGCCAGCAGCACCCTGGGAGGAAGTGAAAAACTGTTTTTT. This gives the protein CASSTLGGSEKLFF.

In this sample, this clone turned up once. The chain recombines TRBV5-5 with TRBJ2-1, with TRBD1 matching over 8 bases. In germline, CDR1 is SGHKS, CDR2 YYEKEE (reference sequence). The V gene end was trimmed by 7 bases and the J gene end by 6 bases; junction bases not matched to a gene: 9. This CDR3 contains 14 residues. CDR3 sequence (DNA): TGTGCCAGCGGTGGGACAGGAGGGGCCAATGAGCAGTTCTTC. It codes for CASGGTGGANEQFF. Full variable domain (outside the CDR3, taken from reference TRBV5-5 and TRBJ2-1): DAGVTQSPTHLIKTRGQQVTLRCSPISGHKSVSWYQQVLGQGPQFIFQYYEKEERGRGNFPDRFSARQFPNYSSELNVNALLLGDSALYLCASGGTGGANEQFFGPGTRLTVL.

The chain couples TRBV5-5 to TRBJ1-1; no reliable D call. Trimming took off 2 bases at V and 0 bases at J, with 14 bases between the two ends. This CDR3 comprises 16 residues. CDR1 and CDR2 (germline): SGHKS, YYEKEE (reference sequence). The CDR3 loop is CASSFSAELMNTEAFF. CDR3 bases: TGTGCCAGCAGCTTTTCCGCGGAACTCATGAACACTGAAGCTTTCTTT.

The DNA of the CDR3 is TGCAGCGACATGACAGGATCCCAAGAGACCCAGTACTTC. This encodes CSDMTGSQETQYF. This sequence joins TRBV29-1 and TRBJ2-5; D might be TRBD1 (6 bases). Per germline, CDR1 SQVTM and CDR2 ANQGSEA. The CDR3 has 13 residues. V was pared by 7 bases and J by 1 base, with 13 bases between.

This clone was seen just once. The chain joins TRBV5-1 to TRBJ1-6; D ambiguous. V was trimmed by 3 bases and J by 9 bases, leaving 19 bases between them. CDR3 length: 16 amino acids. Germline V gene lookup returns CDR1 SGHRS and CDR2 YFSETQ. The CDR3 DNA follows: TGCGCCAGCAGCTCGCCGGGAGAGGGAACTCGTTCACCCCTCCACTTT. Protein: CASSSPGEGTRSPLHF.

The V gene is TRBV30, the J gene TRBJ2-2; maybe TRBD1 (5 bases). The V and J ends lost 3 bases and 0 bases respectively, with 8 bases between them. Germline loops: CDR1 GTSNPN, CDR2 SVGIG (reference sequence). There are 14 residues in the CDR3. CDR3 residues: CAWRATANTGELFF. The CDR3 DNA reads TGTGCCTGGAGGGCGACAGCGAACACCGGGGAGCTGTTTTTT.

The chain recombines TRBV2 with TRBJ1-1; D uncertain. Germline V gives CDR1 SNHLY, CDR2 FYNNEI. The germline V and J ends were trimmed by 5 bases and 4 bases, with 14 bases remaining between them. The CDR3 covers 14 residues. CDR3 sequence: CASSIRGGSTEAFF. In DNA, the CDR3 is TGTGCCAGCAGTATCCGAGGAGGGTCCACTGAAGCTTTCTTT.